These 19 T cell receptor beta chains were all obtained from the same sample, sequenced in a study of regulatory and conventional T cells in breast cancer. TCRdb re-called the PCR reads with MiXCR, one entry per CDR3 protein. The sample lists roughly 16,000 distinct CDR3 sequences, approximately 29% occurring once. The specimen sequenced was conventional T cells from blood. The source is a female donor in good health.

This chain uses TRBV7-9 with TRBJ2-1; either TRBD1 or TRBD2 may supply D (5 bases each). The CDR3 contains 15 residues. Trimming stripped 5 bases from V and 2 bases from J, with 13 bases between. Germline CDR1 reads SEHNR; CDR2 reads FQNEAQ (reference sequence). DNA of the CDR3: TGTGCCAGCAGCCCCCCCGGGGACGCCTACAATGAGCAGTTCTTC. The encoded protein is CASSPPGDAYNEQFF.

In this sample, this clonotype is medium-sized. V gene TRBV10-2 combines with J gene TRBJ2-7; TRBD2 agrees at 7 bases. The ends lost 5 bases at V and 2 bases at J; junction bases unmatched: 6. Germline assignment: CDR1 WSHSY and CDR2 SAAADI. The CDR3 has 14 amino acids. CDR3 sequence (DNA): TGCGCCAGCAGTAAGTGGGAGGGCCCCTACGAGCAGTACTTC. Its translation: CASSKWEGPYEQYF.

This clonotype was detected a few times. V gene TRBV6-5 combines with J gene TRBJ1-3; D is perhaps TRBD1 (6 bases). The germline V gene encodes CDR1 MNHEY and CDR2 SVGAGI. This CDR3 is built from 16 residues. V lost 5 bases, J lost 7 bases, and 21 bases lay in between. This chain's CDR3 is CASSPRRGAPMNTIYF. CDR3 sequence (DNA): TGTGCCAGCAGTCCAAGGCGGGGGGCTCCCATGAACACCATATATTTT.

V is TRBV19 and J is TRBJ1-5; D gene ambiguous. The V and J ends lost 5 bases and 7 bases respectively, with 9 bases between them. The length of the CDR3 is 12 residues. From germline, CDR1 is LNHDA and CDR2 SQIVND (reference sequence). The CDR3 sequence: CASSPRFQPQHF. In nucleotides, the CDR3 is TGTGCCAGTAGTCCTAGATTCCAGCCCCAGCATTTT.

This clonotype is labeled as medium-sized (0.01 to 0.1%). The chain is built from TRBV20-1 and TRBJ1-4, with D uncertain. V lost 6 bases and J lost 3, with 14 bases in between. The CDR3 contains 14 residues. Germline CDR1 DFQATT, CDR2 SNEGSKA (reference sequence). CDR3 loop: CSASDGRSNEKLFF. The CDR3 bases are TGCAGTGCCAGCGACGGCCGCTCTAATGAAAAACTGTTTTTT.

The CDR3 nucleotides are TGCGCCAGCAGCTTGAGGGGACAGAGGAACGGGCAGTACTTC. Protein: CASSLRGQRNGQYF. This chain links TRBV5-1 with TRBJ2-7; 7 bases match TRBD1. J gave up 9 bases and V 1 base, and 10 bases lay outside the gene matches. Germline CDR1 and CDR2: SGHRS and YFSETQ. The CDR3 loop spans 14 amino acids. Combining the CDR3 with reference TRBV5-1 and TRBJ2-7 gives the whole variable domain KAGVTQTPRYLIKTRGQQVTLSCSPISGHRSVSWYQQTPGQGLQFLFEYFSETQRNKGNFPGRFSGRQFSNSRSEMNVSTLELGDSALYLCASSLRGQRNGQYFGPGTRLTVT.

This clonotype was detected only a few times. The V call is TRBV20-1, the J call TRBJ2-3; 10 nucleotides line up with TRBD1. This CDR3 contains 15 residues. The V and J ends lost 4 bases and 4 bases, in that order; junction bases with no gene match: 8. Looked up from germline, CDR1 is DFQATT and CDR2 is SNEGSKA (reference sequence). CDR3 sequence: CSAIPGTGAADTQYF. In DNA form, the CDR3 reads TGCAGTGCTATCCCCGGGACAGGGGCCGCAGATACGCAGTATTTT.

In this sample, this clonotype turned up a few times. The V call is TRBV5-6, the J call TRBJ2-3; D is uncertain. V was pared by 0 bases and J by 0 bases, with 8 bases between. Germline CDR1 and CDR2: SGHDT and YYEEEE. There are 15 residues in the CDR3. The CDR3 loop reads CASSLEPASTDTQYF. CDR3 nucleotide sequence: TGTGCCAGCAGCTTGGAACCGGCTAGCACAGATACGCAGTATTTT.

The J gene is TRBJ2-7, the V gene TRBV12-3 or TRBV12-4; D possibly corresponds to TRBD2 (6 bases). The CDR3 runs 14 residues. Trimming took 4 bases from V and 0 from J, leaving 10 bases between them. The CDR3 sequence is CASSWRESSYEQYF. CDR3 in DNA: TGTGCCAGCAGTTGGAGGGAGAGCTCCTACGAGCAGTACTTC.

Turning to this clonotype: The CDR3 does not end in the conserved phenylalanine or tryptophan, so this is likely a read error. The CDR3 region is CSVESEEKLFS. CDR3 nucleotide sequence: TGCAGCGTTGAATCCGAGGAAAAACTGTTTTCT. The chain uses TRBV29-1 and TRBJ1-4, with unresolved D. Germline CDR1 and CDR2: SQVTM and ANQGSEA. This CDR3 is 11 amino acids long. Trimming pared 2 bases from V and 8 bases from J, leaving 6 bases between.

Only one count was recorded for this clonotype. The junction shows a germline mismatch at one end, possibly a read error. This sequence joins TRBV7-2 and TRBJ1-1; 7 bases fit TRBD1. This CDR3 region has 14 residues. The germline V gene has CDR1 SGHTA and CDR2 FQGNSA. The CDR3: CASSLNRGITEALF. The CDR3 DNA reads as TGTGCCAGCAGCTTAAACAGGGGTATCACTGAAGCTCTCTTT.

The rearrangement uses TRBV11-2 and TRBJ1-3; 8 bases agree with TRBD1. With V trimmed by 5 bases and J by 0 bases, 3 bases remained unmatched. Germline loops: CDR1 SGHAT, CDR2 FQNNGV. This CDR3 has 15 amino acids. The CDR3 spells CASSVTGGSGNTIYF. In nucleotides, the CDR3 is TGTGCCAGCAGCGTCACAGGGGGCTCTGGAAACACCATATATTTT.

This clonotype was picked up a small number of times. The gene calls are TRBV5-1 and TRBJ2-7, with D tentatively TRBD1 or TRBD2 (5 bases each). Germline-derived CDR1 and CDR2 are SGHRS and YFSETQ. This CDR3 is built from 16 residues. The ends were cut back, 4 bases at V and 3 bases at J, with 20 bases in the middle. CDR3 in DNA: TGCGCCAGCAGCCTCAGCGCTCCAGGGAGTATCTACGAGCAGTACTTC. Protein: CASSLSAPGSIYEQYF.

This clonotype is large by share. The chain combines TRBV5-5 with TRBJ1-5; 7 bases are shared with TRBD1. The junction had 5 bases not matched to a gene; V was cut back by 4 bases and J by 4 bases. Germline CDR1 reads SGHKS; CDR2 reads YYEKEE (reference sequence). The CDR3 is 14 residues long. This chain's CDR3 is CASSAGTDNQPQHF. In DNA form, the CDR3 reads TGTGCCAGCAGCGCGGGGACAGATAATCAGCCCCAGCATTTT.

CDR3 coding DNA: TGTGCCAGCAGCCGACAAGGTGCGAACACTGAAGCTTTCTTT. Protein product: CASSRQGANTEAFF. The chain employs TRBV7-2 and TRBJ1-1; D ambiguous. V shed 5 bases and J shed 1 base, with 11 bases lying between them. CDR1 and CDR2 (germline): SGHTA, FQGNSA. This CDR3 is built from 14 residues.

This clonotype was recorded a few times. The chain carries TRBV5-1 and TRBJ1-4; weak D call: TRBD1 (6 bases). CDR1 is SGHRS and CDR2 is YFSETQ in the germline V gene. The V end lost 0 bases, the J end lost 8 bases, and 17 bases lay between the germline ends. This CDR3 has 16 amino acids. DNA for the CDR3: TGCGCCAGCAGCTTGGGCGTGGCGGGGGCAGGAGAAAAACTGTTTTTT. It codes for CASSLGVAGAGEKLFF.

This sequence joins TRBV6-1 and TRBJ2-3; TRBD2 matches 8 bases. The V segment lost 4 bases and the J segment 1 base; nucleotides outside the gene matches: 4. CDR1 is MNHNS, CDR2 SASEGT, per germline. This CDR3 spans 15 amino acids. For the CDR3, the DNA is TGTGCCAGCAGTGTCGGGGGGGGGCGCACAGATACGCAGTATTTT. Encoded protein: CASSVGGGRTDTQYF.

This chain joins TRBV29-1 and TRBJ1-1; 9 nucleotides match TRBD1. This CDR3 is 14 amino acids long. The V segment lost 1 base and the J segment 6 bases; nucleotides outside the gene matches: 6. Germline lookup yields CDR1 SQVTM and CDR2 ANQGSEA. The CDR3 reads CSVEGGQGIAEAFF. The CDR3 region has the DNA TGCAGCGTTGAAGGTGGACAGGGGATCGCTGAAGCTTTCTTT.

This clonotype was seen only a few times. This chain joins TRBV7-9 and TRBJ2-7; TRBD1 might be the D (5 bases). Germline CDR1 and CDR2: SEHNR and FQNEAQ (reference sequence). With 3 bases removed from V and 4 bases from J, the gap between germline ends came to 13 bases. The CDR3 length is 14 residues. The CDR3 spells CASSLTESYYEQYF. The CDR3 coding sequence is TGTGCCAGCAGCTTGACAGAAAGTTATTACGAGCAGTACTTC.